Sequencing of this TCR beta chain was carried out in a study of glioma-infiltrating T cells. Study in general: Low-grade gliomas were grade II; glioblastomas were grade IV at initial diagnosis. Target coverage was roughly 4.5- to 10-fold for about a million blood T cells. Study-wide points: Shared blood CDR3 signature motifs marked patients with low tissue-blood divergence. Gliomas, especially low-grade, showed above-expected tissue-blood divergence; non-neoplastic patients showed below.

Germline assignment: CDR1 MNHNY and CDR2 SVGAGI (reference sequence). The CDR3 length is 14 residues. With 7 bases removed from V and 5 bases from J, the gap between germline ends came to 15 bases. Amplification of TCR alpha and beta CDR3 regions from RNA used iRepertoire nested multiplex PCR. TCRdb redid the calling of the multiplex PCR reads with MiXCR, one entry per CDR3 protein. The sample yields a few hundred thousand distinct CDR3 sequences, roughly 41% seen once. To note about this clonotype: The target antigen is unknown. A much larger clone sits a single nucleotide away, making a read error possible.

The J gene is TRBJ1-5, the V gene TRBV6-6; D gene unclear. Sequencing was done on a sample of glioma tissue, nonneoplastic brain tissue, or PBMCs (not recorded which). This TCR was sampled from a human donor with low-grade glioma or glioblastoma, undergoing nonglioma brain surgery, or in good health (not recorded which). The CDR3 coding sequence is TGTGCCAGCAAAGCCCCAATGAGCGATCAGCCCCAGCATTTT. This encodes CASKAPMSDQPQHF.